The 5 T cell receptor beta chains listed next were all sequenced from one sample in a study of siplizumab effects on memory and regulatory T cells. Data came from immunoSEQ multiplex PCR; TCRdb stores just in-frame clones and leaves some out. There are over 85,000 clones in the sample; about nine tenths occur only once, and 1% to 1.5% lies in the top ten. Sample: CD4+ T cells sorted from blood. Receptors originate from a human donor in good health.

This clone was seen only a few times. The J gene is TRBJ1-2, the V gene TRBV6-5, with D perhaps matching TRBD1 (6 bases). CDR1 MNHEY and CDR2 SVGAGI come from the germline V gene. The ends were cut back, 6 bases at V and 8 bases at J, with 13 bases in the middle. CDR3 length equals 12 residues. The CDR3 here is CASSRTVTGYTF. Written as DNA, the CDR3 is TGTGCCAGCAGCAGGACAGTGACGGGCTACACCTTC.

This chain links TRBV5-8 with TRBJ2-1; 7 bases agree with TRBD1. The CDR3 sequence is 15 residues long. Per the germline V gene, CDR1 is SGHTS and CDR2 is YDEGEE. Trimming cost V 4 bases and J 7 bases; bases outside gene matches: 11. The CDR3 DNA sequence: TGTGCCAGCAGCCCCGGACAGGCAAAGAGGAATGAGCAGTTCTTC. As protein: CASSPGQAKRNEQFF.

The gene calls are TRBV4-2 and TRBJ2-3; no clear D. CDR3 length: 13 residues. V gave up 1 base and J gave up 5 bases, with 7 bases separating them. In germline, CDR1 is LGHNA, CDR2 YNFKEQ. CDR3 nucleotides: TGTGCCAGCAGCCAAGGGTTGGGAGATACGCAGTATTTT. Its protein is CASSQGLGDTQYF.

The rearrangement links TRBV19 to TRBJ1-1, with D unresolved. CDR3 length: 12 residues. The V gene's germline CDR1 is LNHDA and CDR2 SQIVND (reference sequence). Trimming cost V 8 bases and J 1 base, with 8 bases left between them. The CDR3, as DNA: TGTGCCAGTCGTGACGCGAACACTGAAGCTTTCTTT. Protein product: CASRDANTEAFF. Full variable domain (outside the CDR3, taken from reference TRBV19 and TRBJ1-1): DGGITQSPKYLFRKEGQNVTLSCEQNLNHDAMYWYRQDPGQGLRLIYYSQIVNDFQKGDIAEGYSVSREKKESFPLTVTSAQKNPTAFYLCASRDANTEAFFGQGTRLTVV.

The chain recombines TRBV7-9 with TRBJ1-4, with unresolved D. V shed 10 bases and J shed 7 bases, with 16 bases lying between them. CDR3 length equals 13 residues. The germline V gene encodes CDR1 SEHNR and CDR2 FQNEAQ (reference sequence). The CDR3 coding sequence is TGTGCCACCCGACCTACGGCGGGTGAAAAACTGTTTTTT. Its protein is CATRPTAGEKLFF.